The following is a TCR beta chain sequence with its context. This sample is part of a study of blood T cells in healthy people across ages. Germline V gene data show CDR1 as SGHNT and CDR2 as YENEEA. The CDR3 loop spans 14 amino acids. V lost 7 bases and J lost 5, with 14 bases in between. Sample-barcoded 5' priming and a J-beta primer mix drove a second PCR of about 7 to 12 cycles. Every cDNA was tagged by a template-switch adaptor with 12 random nucleotides. Paired-end reads containing CDR3 totaled no fewer than 2.5 million for each sample. MiXCR, run by TCRdb on the 5' RACE reads, gives a single entry per CDR3 protein. In the table there are some 710,000 distinct CDR3 sequences, 20% to 25% of which are singletons. Each donor's blood draw was 8.5 to 10 milliliters of peripheral blood. Samples had at least 6.5 million PBMCs isolated from them.

The gene calls are TRBV11-3 and TRBJ1-4, with unresolved D. The clonotype comes from a man in his 70s in good health. The sample comprised blood. CDR3 sequence reads: CASTTDTGNEKLFF. The CDR3 DNA follows: TGTGCCAGCACCACCGACACGGGGAATGAAAAACTGTTTTTT.